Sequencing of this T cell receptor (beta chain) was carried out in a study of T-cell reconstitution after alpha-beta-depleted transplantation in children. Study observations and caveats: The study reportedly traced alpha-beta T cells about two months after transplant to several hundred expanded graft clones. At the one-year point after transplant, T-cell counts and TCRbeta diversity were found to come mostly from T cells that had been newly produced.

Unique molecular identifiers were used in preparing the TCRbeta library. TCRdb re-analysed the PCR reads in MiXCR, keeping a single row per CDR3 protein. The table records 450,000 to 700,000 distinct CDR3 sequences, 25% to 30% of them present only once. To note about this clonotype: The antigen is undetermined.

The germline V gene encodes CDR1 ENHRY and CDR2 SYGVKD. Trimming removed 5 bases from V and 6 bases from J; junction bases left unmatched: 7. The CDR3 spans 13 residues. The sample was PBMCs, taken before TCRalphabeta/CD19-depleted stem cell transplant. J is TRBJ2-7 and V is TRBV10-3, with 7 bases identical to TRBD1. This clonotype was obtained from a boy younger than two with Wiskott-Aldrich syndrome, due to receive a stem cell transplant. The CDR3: CAISREGAGEQYF. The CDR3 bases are TGTGCCATCAGTCGCGAGGGGGCGGGCGAGCAGTACTTC.